What follows are 22 T cell receptor beta chains derived from one specimen sequenced in a study of T cells after yellow fever vaccination (dated by TCRdb to the late 2010s). The treatment or condition label here, explained by the study, means: live attenuated yellow fever vaccine strain. Libraries were constructed by 5' RACE. Sequencing instrument: Illumina HiSeq 2500. The raw public data were reprocessed by TCRdb itself: fastp quality trimming at Q25, MiXCR clonotype calling, in-frame beta chains only. Each CDR3 protein gets just one entry, which takes the most common genes and DNA from the rows behind it. In all, the sample holds approximately 85,000 distinct CDR3 sequences, and 10% to 15% of those were seen once. The ten largest clonotypes hold 20% to 25% of the sample. The specimen comprised CD8+ T cells not binding an NS4B(214-222) dextramer, sorted from PBMCs, sampled 20 to 25 days after the first yellow fever vaccination. The cell subset or site label of this sample denotes: NS4B epitope dextramer-negative CD8 T cells. The receptors shown here come from a man aged 18 to 29 who received the YFV17D yellow fever vaccine.

In this sample, this clonotype turned up a few times. The J gene is TRBJ2-5, the V gene TRBV4-1; TRBD1 matches at 8 bases. CDR1 and CDR2 (germline): MGHRA, YSYEKL. The CDR3 runs 16 residues. Unmatched junction bases numbered 10, after V lost 4 bases and J lost 3 bases. As DNA, the CDR3 is TGCGCCAGCAGCCTCGTAGACCGGGACAGGAAAGAGACCCAGTACTTC. It yields the protein CASSLVDRDRKETQYF.

This chain links TRBV27 with TRBJ1-1; TRBD1 might be the D (5 bases). V lost 4 bases to trimming and J lost 0 bases, with 9 bases between them. There are 14 residues in the CDR3. Per the germline V gene, CDR1 is MNHEY and CDR2 is SMNVEV (reference sequence). The CDR3 protein is CASSSGTLNTEAFF. CDR3 DNA sequence: TGTGCCAGCAGTTCCGGGACGTTGAACACTGAAGCTTTCTTT.

The chain carries TRBV4-1 and TRBJ2-1; tentatively, D is TRBD2 (6 bases). The CDR3 loop spans 18 amino acids. Germline V gene sequence: CDR1 MGHRA, CDR2 YSYEKL. Trimming took 4 bases from V and 8 from J, leaving 27 bases between them. In nucleotides, the CDR3 is TGCGCCAGCAGCCGAATCCCCATTGCGGGACGGCGTATACATGAGCAGTTCTTC. Amino acids: CASSRIPIAGRRIHEQFF.

V and J are TRBV4-1 and TRBJ1-1, with 8 bases matching TRBD1. Looked up from germline, CDR1 is MGHRA and CDR2 is YSYEKL. With 4 bases clipped from V and 7 bases from J, the junction kept 2 bases outside the gene matches. The CDR3 sequence is 12 residues long. As DNA, the CDR3 is TGCGCCAGCAGCCGGACAGGGAGTGAAGCTTTCTTT. It is translated as CASSRTGSEAFF.

The chain recombines TRBV4-1 with TRBJ2-2; perhaps TRBD2 as D (7 bases). The CDR3 has 17 residues. Trimming left V 0 bases short and J 7 bases short, with 18 bases between. CDR1 is MGHRA, CDR2 YSYEKL, per germline. CDR3 nucleotide sequence: TGCGCCAGCAGCCAAGAGGGAGGGGGGGCCTTCAGCGGGGAGCTGTTTTTT. This translates into CASSQEGGGAFSGELFF.

This clonotype qualifies as medium-sized. The junction and the germline gene differ at one end; a read error may be behind it. The chain joins TRBV11-2 to TRBJ1-1; 7 positions agree with TRBD1. The CDR3 totals 14 residues. The germline V gene has CDR1 SGHAT and CDR2 FQNNGV. The CDR3 coding sequence is TGTGCCAGCAGTTTAGACAGGGTCTACACTGAAGCTTTCTTT. Translating gives CASSLDRVYTEAFF.

V gene TRBV20-1 combines with J gene TRBJ2-7; TRBD1 aligns across 10 bases. Germline CDR1 and CDR2: DFQATT and SNEGSKA (reference sequence). Trimming at V came to 3 bases and at J to 5 bases, leaving 10 bases not matched to a gene. This CDR3 comprises 15 residues. The CDR3 sequence is CSASSRQGAINEQYF. The CDR3 DNA is TGCAGTGCTAGCAGCAGACAGGGGGCAATCAACGAGCAGTACTTC.

V gene TRBV7-6 combines with J gene TRBJ2-7; D gene uncertain. V lost 2 bases, J lost 7 bases, and 18 bases lay in between. CDR3 length: 15 amino acids. CDR1 and CDR2 (germline): SGHVS, FNYEAQ. The CDR3 DNA reads as TGTGCCAGCAGCTTAACAACCGGCCTCGTTCGGGAGCAGTACTTC. Translating it yields CASSLTTGLVREQYF.

The V gene is TRBV5-1, the J gene TRBJ2-1; 7 nucleotides line up with TRBD1. The CDR3 loop spans 15 amino acids. V shed 0 bases, J shed 10 bases, and the junction held 10 bases outside the gene matches. Per the germline V gene, CDR1 is SGHRS and CDR2 is YFSETQ. CDR3 amino acids: CASSLGSRGLQEQFF. As DNA, the CDR3 is TGCGCCAGCAGCTTGGGAAGTAGGGGGCTTCAGGAGCAGTTCTTC.

J is TRBJ1-3 and V is TRBV5-1; D call uncertain. With 1 base removed from V and 2 bases from J, the gap between germline ends came to 10 bases. Germline loops: CDR1 SGHRS, CDR2 YFSETQ. The CDR3 is 15 residues long. CDR3 loop: CASSLFGDPGNTIYF. CDR3 coding DNA: TGCGCCAGCAGCTTGTTCGGTGATCCTGGAAACACCATATATTTT.

This clonotype was picked up a small number of times. The chain has TRBV4-3 and TRBJ2-7, with D perhaps being TRBD1 or TRBD2 (6 bases each). Germline lookup yields CDR1 LGHNA and CDR2 YSLEER. Trimming removed 0 bases at V and 2 bases at J, with 11 bases between. The CDR3 is made up of 15 amino acids. The CDR3 nucleotides are TGCGCCAGCAGCCAAGAGGGGGGCTCGACCTACGAGCAGTACTTC. Its protein is CASSQEGGSTYEQYF.

This clonotype was recorded many times. The chain links TRBV5-6 to TRBJ2-6; the D gene is possibly TRBD2 (5 bases). Germline loops: CDR1 SGHDT, CDR2 YYEEEE. This CDR3 spans 16 amino acids. V was shortened by 1 base and J by 3 bases, with 11 bases between the two germline ends. CDR3 in amino acids: CASSLYGDDGANVLTF. DNA for the CDR3: TGTGCCAGCAGCTTGTACGGGGATGATGGGGCCAACGTCCTGACTTTC. Complete variable domain (other parts from reference TRBV5-6 and TRBJ2-6): DAGVTQSPTHLIKTRGQQVTLRCSPKSGHDTVSWYQQALGQGPQFIFQYYEEEERQRGNFPDRFSGHQFPNYSSELNVNALLLGDSALYLCASSLYGDDGANVLTFGAGSRLTVL.

The sample holds a few counts of this clonotype. The rearrangement joins TRBV6-4 to TRBJ1-5; 10 nucleotides line up with TRBD1. V was pared by 6 bases and J by 6 bases, with 5 bases of the junction left unmatched. Germline V CDR1 and CDR2: MRHNA, SNTAGT. This CDR3 contains 14 residues. The CDR3 region is CASRGQGLGQPQHF. The CDR3 DNA follows: TGTGCCAGCAGGGGACAGGGGCTGGGTCAGCCCCAGCATTTT.

The chain carries TRBV6-1 and TRBJ2-7; 10 bases agree with TRBD1. V dropped 7 bases and J dropped 2; count of bases not matched to a gene: 5. The germline gives CDR1 MNHNS, CDR2 SASEGT. The CDR3 is 14 amino acids. The CDR3 sequence is CASTVGQGPYEQYF. As DNA, the CDR3 is TGTGCCAGCACCGTGGGACAGGGGCCCTACGAGCAGTACTTC.

In its sample, this clonotype was seen many times. CDR3 in amino acids: CASSRGAGVGNIQYF. CDR3 sequence (DNA): TGTGCCAGCAGCCGAGGGGCGGGGGTTGGGAACATTCAGTACTTC. The chain uses TRBV5-6 and TRBJ2-4; 7 positions agree with TRBD2. From germline, CDR1 is SGHDT and CDR2 YYEEEE. The J segment lost 7 bases and the V segment lost 4 bases, leaving 11 bases of the junction unmatched. The CDR3 loop spans 15 amino acids.

The V gene is TRBV12-3 or TRBV12-4, the J gene TRBJ2-2, with TRBD2 as a possible D gene (6 bases). CDR3 length: 16 amino acids. Trimming shortened V by 5 bases and J by 0 bases, and 13 bases separated the two germline ends. CDR3 nucleotides: TGTGCCAGCAGTCCCGCCGGGACTGCGAACACCGGGGAGCTGTTTTTT. Its protein product is CASSPAGTANTGELFF.

This clonotype was counted between two and nine times. CDR3 nucleotide sequence: TGCAGCGAGCGGAGGGCGCTTTACAATGAGCAGTTCTTC. It is translated as CSERRALYNEQFF. The chain employs TRBV29-1 and TRBJ2-1; D is perhaps TRBD2 (6 bases). CDR3 length: 13 residues. Germline V gives CDR1 SQVTM, CDR2 ANQGSEA. Trimming removed 7 bases from V and 4 bases from J, with 14 bases in between.

CDR3 bases: TGTGCCAGCAGCGTAACAGGGGGAACTGAAGCTTTCTTT. Translation: CASSVTGGTEAFF. The genes are TRBV27 and TRBJ1-1, with 8 bases aligning to TRBD1. V lost 6 bases and J lost 5; bases outside the gene matches: 5. CDR3 length: 13 amino acids. From germline, CDR1 is MNHEY and CDR2 SMNVEV (reference sequence).

The chain recombines TRBV7-9 with TRBJ1-2; the match to TRBD1 covers 7 bases. V was clipped by 5 bases and J by 4 bases; unmatched bases: 4. The CDR3 runs to 13 residues. Germline V gene data show CDR1 as SEHNR and CDR2 as FQNEAQ (reference sequence). The CDR3 region has the DNA TGTGCCAGCAGCGAGACAGGGTCCTATGGCTACACCTTC. Its translation: CASSETGSYGYTF.

This clonotype was detected ten times or more. The V call is TRBV4-2, the J call TRBJ1-2; D ambiguous. The CDR3 runs to 14 residues. Deletions cut 0 bases from V and 8 bases from J, with 13 bases between. CDR1 and CDR2 (germline): LGHNA, YNFKEQ. This CDR3 reads CASSQEVWRGGYTF. DNA of the CDR3: TGTGCCAGCAGCCAAGAAGTTTGGCGCGGAGGCTACACCTTC.

This clonotype was seen ten or more times. The chain couples TRBV3-1 to TRBJ2-5, with D tentatively TRBD1 (5 bases). This CDR3 has 16 amino acids. V was pared by 0 bases and J by 2 bases, with 13 bases between. The germline gives CDR1 LGHDT, CDR2 YNNKEL (reference sequence). The CDR3 protein is CASSQDQGSGQETQYF. The CDR3, as DNA: TGTGCCAGCAGCCAAGATCAGGGCTCAGGGCAAGAGACCCAGTACTTC.

The rearrangement links TRBV6-5 to TRBJ1-6, with a weak D call TRBD1 (5 bases). Germline V CDR1 and CDR2: MNHEY, SVGAGI. CDR3 size: 19 residues. Trimming stripped 0 bases from V and 2 bases from J, with 17 bases between. The CDR3 sequence is CASSYSIVGGSPYNSPLHF. In DNA form, the CDR3 reads TGTGCCAGCAGTTACTCGATTGTGGGGGGGTCCCCCTATAATTCACCCCTCCACTTT.